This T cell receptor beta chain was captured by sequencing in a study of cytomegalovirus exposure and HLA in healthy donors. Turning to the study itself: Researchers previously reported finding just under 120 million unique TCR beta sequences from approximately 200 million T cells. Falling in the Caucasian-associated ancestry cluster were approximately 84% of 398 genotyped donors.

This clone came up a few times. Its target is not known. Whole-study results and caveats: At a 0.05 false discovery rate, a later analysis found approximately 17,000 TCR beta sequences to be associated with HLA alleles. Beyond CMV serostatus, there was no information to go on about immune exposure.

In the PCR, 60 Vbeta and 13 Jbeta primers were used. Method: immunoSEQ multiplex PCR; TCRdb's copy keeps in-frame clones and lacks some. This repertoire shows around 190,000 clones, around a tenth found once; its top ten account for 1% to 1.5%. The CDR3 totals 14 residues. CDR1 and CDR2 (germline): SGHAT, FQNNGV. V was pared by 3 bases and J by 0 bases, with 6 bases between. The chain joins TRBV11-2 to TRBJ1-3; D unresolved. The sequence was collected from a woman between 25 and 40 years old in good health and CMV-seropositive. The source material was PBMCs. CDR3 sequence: CASSFQFSGNTIYF. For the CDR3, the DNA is TGTGCCAGCAGCTTTCAGTTCTCTGGAAACACCATATATTTT.